This T cell receptor (beta chain) was identified in a study of blood T cells in healthy people across ages. Notes on the study in general: The study found more naive CD4+ cells and higher diversity in long-lived than aged donors.

V lost 5 bases to trimming and J lost 8 bases, with 18 bases between them. The length of the CDR3 is 14 residues. Germline V gene data show CDR1 as MNHNY and CDR2 as SVGAGI (reference sequence). In this sample, this clonotype turned up a few times. Its antigen is undetermined. A much larger clone lies one base from this, so it may be a read error. About 10 milliliters of peripheral blood were drawn from each donor into EDTA-treated tubes. The authors ran a second PCR of about 7 to 11 cycles using a sample-barcoded 5' primer and a J-beta primer mix. Each CDR3 protein gets one entry after TCRdb re-called the 5' RACE reads with MiXCR. Of hundreds of thousands of distinct CDR3 sequences listed, about 51% were seen once; the top ten hold about 13%.

The clonotype was recovered from an elderly woman in good health. The rearrangement uses TRBV6-6 and TRBJ1-1; D perhaps matches TRBD1 (5 bases). The sample consisted of blood. This CDR3 reads CASSDDEGLGEAFF. DNA of the CDR3: TGTGCCAGCAGTGACGACGAGGGGCTGGGAGAAGCTTTCTTT.